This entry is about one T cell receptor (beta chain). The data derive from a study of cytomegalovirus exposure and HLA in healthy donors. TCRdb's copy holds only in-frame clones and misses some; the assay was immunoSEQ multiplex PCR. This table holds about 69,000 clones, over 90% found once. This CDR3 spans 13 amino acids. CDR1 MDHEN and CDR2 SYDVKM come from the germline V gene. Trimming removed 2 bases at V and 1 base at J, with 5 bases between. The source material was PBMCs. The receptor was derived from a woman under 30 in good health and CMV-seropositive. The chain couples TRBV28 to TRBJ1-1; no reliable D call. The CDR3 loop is CASSLPGNTEAFF. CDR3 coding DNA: TGTGCCAGCAGTTTACCGGGGAACACTGAAGCTTTCTTT.